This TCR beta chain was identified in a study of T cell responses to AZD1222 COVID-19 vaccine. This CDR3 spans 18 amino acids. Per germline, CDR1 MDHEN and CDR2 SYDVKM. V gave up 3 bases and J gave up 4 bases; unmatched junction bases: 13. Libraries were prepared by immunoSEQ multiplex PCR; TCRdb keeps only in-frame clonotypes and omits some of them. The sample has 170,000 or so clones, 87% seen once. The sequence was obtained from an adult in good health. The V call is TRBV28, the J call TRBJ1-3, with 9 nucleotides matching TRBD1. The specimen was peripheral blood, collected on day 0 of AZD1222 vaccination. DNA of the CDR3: TGTGCCAGCAGTTTCGCGAGATCAGTGGACAGGGGCGGAAACACCATATATTTT. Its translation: CASSFARSVDRGGNTIYF.